This T cell receptor (beta chain) is drawn from a study of vaccination effects on CD4 cells after COVID-19. This CDR3 is built from 17 residues. V lost 2 bases to trimming and J lost 4 bases, with 18 bases between them. CDR1 and CDR2 from the germline V gene are MNHNS and SASEGT. On this clone itself: Its target is not known.

The assay was immunoSEQ multiplex PCR, and TCRdb's table has in-frame clones only and misses some. The sample has tens of thousands of clones, 77% seen once; the top ten hold 2.9%. ViraFEST expansion of antigen-specific CD4+ T cells with viral peptide pools preceded sequencing. Culture lasted roughly 9 days before CD4+ T cell isolation. Nucleocapsid antibodies stayed negative before and after vaccination, showing no earlier SARS-CoV-2 infection. The specimen was CD4+ T cells from PBMCs cultured with HCoV-NL63 spike peptides, collected before COVID-19 vaccination. The clonotype originates from a human donor who received a COVID-19 vaccine. This chain connects TRBV6-1 to TRBJ1-3; D is perhaps TRBD1 (5 bases). DNA of the CDR3: TGTGCCAGCAGTGAATATTATCCCTCAGGGCCCGGAAACACCATATATTTT. Translated, it gives CASSEYYPSGPGNTIYF.